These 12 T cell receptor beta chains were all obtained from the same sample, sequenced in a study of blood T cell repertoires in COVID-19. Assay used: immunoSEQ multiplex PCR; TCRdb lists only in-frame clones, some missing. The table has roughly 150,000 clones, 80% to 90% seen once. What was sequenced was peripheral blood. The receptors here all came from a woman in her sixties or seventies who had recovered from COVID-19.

Written as DNA, the CDR3 is TGTGCTAGTGGCCGCGGAGACAGGCTTGAAGCTTTCTTT. Amino acids: CASGRGDRLEAFF. The chain is built from TRBV12-5 and TRBJ1-1, with TRBD1 as a possible D gene (6 bases). V was cut by 6 bases and J by 7 bases, with 15 bases left in between. CDR1 and CDR2 (germline): LGHNT, FRNRAP. This CDR3 region has 13 residues.

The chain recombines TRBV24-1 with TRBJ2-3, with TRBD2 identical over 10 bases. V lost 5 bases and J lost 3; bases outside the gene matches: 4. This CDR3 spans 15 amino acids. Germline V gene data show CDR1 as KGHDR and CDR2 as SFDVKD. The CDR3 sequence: CATSGLAGATDTQYF. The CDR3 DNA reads TGTGCCACCAGTGGGCTAGCGGGAGCGACAGATACGCAGTATTTT.

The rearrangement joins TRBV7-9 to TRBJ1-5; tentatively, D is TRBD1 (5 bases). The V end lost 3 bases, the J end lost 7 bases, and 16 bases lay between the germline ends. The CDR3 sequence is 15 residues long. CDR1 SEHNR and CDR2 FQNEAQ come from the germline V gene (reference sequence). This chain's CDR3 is CASSLAGGGSQPQHF. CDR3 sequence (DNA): TGTGCCAGCAGCTTGGCGGGGGGAGGGTCCCAGCCCCAGCATTTT.

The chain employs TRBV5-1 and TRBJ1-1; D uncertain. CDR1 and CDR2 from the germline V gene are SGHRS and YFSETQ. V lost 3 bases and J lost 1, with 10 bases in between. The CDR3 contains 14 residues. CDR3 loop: CASSSPSGNTEAFF. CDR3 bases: TGCGCCAGCAGCTCCCCCAGTGGGAACACTGAAGCTTTCTTT.

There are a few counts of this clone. The CDR3 region is CASSETLAQSGNTIYF. Here the CDR3 DNA reads TGTGCCAGCAGTGAGACCTTAGCACAATCTGGAAACACCATATATTTT. This chain links TRBV6-1 with TRBJ1-3; D is ambiguous. V lost 3 bases and J 1 base, leaving 13 bases between the germline ends. Germline-derived CDR1 and CDR2 are MNHNS and SASEGT. The CDR3 length is 16 residues.

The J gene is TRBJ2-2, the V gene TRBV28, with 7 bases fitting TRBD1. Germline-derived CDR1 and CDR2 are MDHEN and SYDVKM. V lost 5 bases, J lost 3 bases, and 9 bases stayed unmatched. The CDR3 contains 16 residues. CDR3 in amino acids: CASSPDRVSDTGELFF. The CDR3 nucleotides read TGTGCCAGCAGTCCCGACAGGGTTTCCGACACCGGGGAGCTGTTTTTT.

For the CDR3, the DNA is TGTGCCAGCAGCCTCAGTGGGGCGGGAGAGTCGGGTGAGCAGTTCTTC. It is translated as CASSLSGAGESGEQFF. J is TRBJ2-1 and V is TRBV2; 7 bases align to TRBD2. V gave up 6 bases and J gave up 9 bases; unmatched junction bases: 17. The CDR3 sequence is 16 residues long. CDR1 is SNHLY, CDR2 FYNNEI, per germline. Together with reference TRBV2 and TRBJ2-1, the CDR3 gives the full variable domain: EPEVTQTPSHQVTQMGQEVILRCVPISNHLYFYWYRQILGQKVEFLVSFYNNEISEKSEIFDDQFSVERPDGSNFTLKIRSTKLEDSAMYFCASSLSGAGESGEQFFGPGTRLTVL.

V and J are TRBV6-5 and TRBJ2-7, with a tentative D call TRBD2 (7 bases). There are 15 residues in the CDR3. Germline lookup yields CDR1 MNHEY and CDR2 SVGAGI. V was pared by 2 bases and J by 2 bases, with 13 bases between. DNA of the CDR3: TGTGCCAGCAGTTACGGGGCGGGGGCGGCCTACGAGCAGTACTTC. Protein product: CASSYGAGAAYEQYF.

CDR3 nucleotide sequence: TGTGCCAGCTCACCCACACGGGACAGCTATGGCTACACCTTC. Translated, it gives CASSPTRDSYGYTF. This chain links TRBV18 with TRBJ1-2; 7 bases are shared with TRBD1. V lost 3 bases, J lost 4 bases, and 5 bases stayed unmatched. This CDR3 contains 14 residues. The germline gives CDR1 KGHSH, CDR2 LQKENI. Looking up the rest from reference TRBV18 and TRBJ1-2 gives the full variable domain: NAGVMQNPRHLVRRRGQEARLRCSPMKGHSHVYWYRQLPEEGLKFMVYLQKENIIDESGMPKERFSAEFPKEGPSILRIQQVVRGDSAAYFCASSPTRDSYGYTFGSGTRLTVV.

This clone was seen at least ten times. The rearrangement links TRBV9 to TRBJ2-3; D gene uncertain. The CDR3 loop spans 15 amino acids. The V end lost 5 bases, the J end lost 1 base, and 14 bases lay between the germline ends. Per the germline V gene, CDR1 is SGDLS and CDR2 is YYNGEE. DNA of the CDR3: TGTGCCAGCAGTCCTCAACGAGTGGGCACAGATACGCAGTATTTT. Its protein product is CASSPQRVGTDTQYF.

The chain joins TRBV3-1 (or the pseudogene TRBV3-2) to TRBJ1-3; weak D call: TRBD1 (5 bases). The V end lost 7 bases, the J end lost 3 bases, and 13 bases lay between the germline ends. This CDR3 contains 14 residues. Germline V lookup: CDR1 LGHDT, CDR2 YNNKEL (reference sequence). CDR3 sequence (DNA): TGTGCCAGCACGGACCGGGGGGTTGGAAACACCATATATTTT. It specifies CASTDRGVGNTIYF.

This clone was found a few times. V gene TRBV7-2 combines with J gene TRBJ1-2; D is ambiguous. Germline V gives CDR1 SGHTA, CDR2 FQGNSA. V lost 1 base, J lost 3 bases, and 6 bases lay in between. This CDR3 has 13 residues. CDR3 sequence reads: CASSLGGHYGYTF. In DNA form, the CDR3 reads TGTGCCAGCAGCTTAGGAGGGCACTATGGCTACACCTTC.